The present T cell receptor (beta chain) was sequenced within a study of blood T cell repertoires in COVID-19 (dated by TCRdb to 2018 to 2020). At the level of the whole study: Samples from collaborators originated in the United States, Italy and Spain and spanned both the acute and convalescent phases of COVID-19. The prospective study material was composed of cDNA or gDNA derived from T cells, B-cell-depleted T cells, or PBMCs. The dataset comprised deeply sampled blood TCRbeta repertoires from subjects exposed to, actively infected with, or recovered from COVID-19. The repertoires were released in a freely available public database intended as a resource for research on the immune response to SARS-CoV-2. Samples came from the ongoing ImmuneRACE study (first 160 participants) plus 1,254 subjects from 6 global collaborators. A de-identified subject ID, COVID-19 status, age in years and sex were almost always included in the sample metadata. Where available, HLA class I and class II types were obtained from metadata supplied by the sample provider rather than from assay-based typing.

TCRbeta CDR3 regions were amplified from genomic DNA by means of the immunoSEQ Assay, a bias-controlled multiplex PCR. Processing in the source paper ran as follows. Within the assay, amplification of reference gene primers was used to estimate how many nucleated cells each sample contained. To quantify the absolute abundance of each unique TCRbeta CDR3 rearrangement, sequence reads were collapsed and filtered. For each sample, productive Simpson clonality was calculated as the square root of Simpson's diversity index across productive rearrangements. TCRdb holds this immuneACCESS table with in-frame rearrangements only. Some clones are missing; in checked studies, unresolved V genes explain under half, and the rest has no known cause. V and J calls and clone size follow that table, whereas D and trimming were derived from the DNA. The sample table contains 40,000 to 55,000 clones; only one count was recorded for roughly 90% of them. The ten most abundant clones make up more than 2.5% of the sample.

The CDR3 has 13 amino acids, counting the end cysteine and phenylalanine. Only the CDR3 DNA stays, 39 bases, in frame from base 1. V is clipped by 6 bases and J by 1 base, and the sequence between their germline boundaries is 7 bases long. Collaborating institutions collected whole blood in K2EDTA tubes following their own protocols. For TCRbeta analysis, collaborators shipped samples in one of three forms: frozen whole blood, isolated PBMCs, or DNA extracted from either of those sample types. Paper-wide results and their limitations: The quantity of clinical and demographic metadata differed by source and by participant and was supplied without curation.

As to this clone: There is no known antigen for this receptor. No much larger clone is present one base from it, and per-base qualities are unavailable.

Sequences were obtained from peripheral blood. The TCR sequence derives from a man aged 50-59 years with active COVID-19. The chain is made from TRBV12-3 or TRBV12-4 and TRBJ2-1; D gene: possibly TRBD2, on 5 matching bases. The DNA reads as follows: TGTGCCAGCAGCGGGGATTCCTACAATGAGCAGTTCTTC. The encoded protein is CASSGDSYNEQFF.